This T cell receptor (beta chain) emerged from a study of shared clonotypes between healthy human individuals. Background on the study: Researchers assigned three CD4 naive, three CD4 memory, two CD8 naive and one CD8 memory plate to each donor. Findings and limits, study-wide: Naive subsets generally had larger estimated richness than memory subsets.

Partitioning of CD4+ cells yielded a CD45RA+ naive subset and a CD45RA-negative memory subset. Sequencing was performed with immunoSEQ multiplex PCR; in TCRdb, only in-frame clones are kept and a portion is missing. The sample lists 200,000 to 250,000 clones, over 50% occurring once. The V and J ends lost 0 bases and 1 base, in that order; junction bases with no gene match: 4. Germline V CDR1 and CDR2: ENHRY, SYGVKD. The CDR3 contains 19 residues. Regarding this clone: Its cognate antigen is unknown. Other DNA sequences from this sample encode an identical CDR3 as well.

The clonotype was recovered from a man aged 25-45 years in good health. The gene calls are TRBV10-3 and TRBJ2-1, with TRBD2 matching 15 bases. Sequenced input: memory CD4+ T cells sorted from blood. Sample subset: CD45RA-negative fraction. CDR3 sequence: CAISESGLAGGNSYNEQFF. CDR3 coding DNA: TGTGCCATCAGTGAGTCGGGACTAGCGGGAGGAAATTCCTACAATGAGCAGTTCTTC.